Following are 14 T cell receptor beta chains from one sample sequenced in a study of blood T cell repertoires in COVID-19. Clones were sequenced by immunoSEQ multiplex PCR, and TCRdb holds only the in-frame ones, with some missing. The repertoire holds under 350,000 clones, with 90% as singletons. The sequenced sample was PBMCs or T cells enriched from blood (not recorded which). These TCRs come from a man aged 55-75 years who had recovered from COVID-19.

The chain has TRBV30 and TRBJ2-1; TRBD2 matches 11 bases. The germline gives CDR1 GTSNPN, CDR2 SVGIG (reference sequence). The CDR3 spans 16 residues. The V gene end was trimmed by 0 bases and the J gene end by 7 bases; junction bases not matched to a gene: 8. As DNA, the CDR3 is TGTGCCTGGAGTGTACCACTAGCGGGGGCGCCGAATGAGCAGTTCTTC. It yields the protein CAWSVPLAGAPNEQFF.

This clone was seen once. The chain is built from TRBV5-6 and TRBJ2-1; weak D call: TRBD1 (6 bases). This CDR3 is built from 13 residues. CDR1 is SGHDT and CDR2 is YYEEEE in the germline V gene. Trimming took off 4 bases at V and 6 bases at J, with 11 bases between the two ends. CDR3 in DNA: TGTGCCAGCAGCAAACAGGGCCGCAATGAGCAGTTCTTC. As protein: CASSKQGRNEQFF.

The gene calls are TRBV27 and TRBJ1-6; 9 bases fit TRBD1. Germline values: CDR1 MNHEY, CDR2 SMNVEV (reference sequence). This CDR3 has 15 amino acids. Unmatched junction bases numbered 6, after V lost 6 bases and J lost 6 bases. The CDR3 bases are TGTGCCAGCAGCCAGACAGGGGGTGTTAATTCACCCCTCCACTTT. Translating gives CASSQTGGVNSPLHF.

The V and J genes are TRBV6-4 and TRBJ1-1; unclear D gene. V was cut by 4 bases and J by 1 base, with 10 bases left in between. This CDR3 contains 14 residues. Germline loops: CDR1 MRHNA, CDR2 SNTAGT. The CDR3 bases are TGTGCCAGCAGTGTCTCTCATTCGAACACTGAAGCTTTCTTT. Its protein product is CASSVSHSNTEAFF.

This clone appeared once. This chain joins TRBV7-8 and TRBJ2-3; 7 nucleotides match TRBD1. Germline-derived CDR1 and CDR2 are SGHVS and FQNEAQ. V shed 5 bases, J shed 1 base, and the junction held 6 bases outside the gene matches. CDR3 length: 15 residues. The CDR3 DNA reads as TGTGCCAGCAGCCCAGGACAGGACCGCACAGATACGCAGTATTTT. This encodes CASSPGQDRTDTQYF.

This rearrangement joins TRBV4-3 to TRBJ2-5, with TRBD2 as a possible D gene (5 bases). Germline lookup yields CDR1 LGHNA and CDR2 YSLEER. V lost 1 base and J 5 bases, leaving 17 bases between the germline ends. This CDR3 region has 16 residues. The CDR3 is CASSQGSVPGGETQYF. In nucleotides, the CDR3 is TGCGCCAGCAGCCAAGGGTCGGTTCCCGGCGGGGAGACCCAGTACTTC.

The chain has TRBV6-2 or TRBV6-3 and TRBJ2-7; D unclear. CDR3 size: 12 residues. Germline V gives CDR1 MNHEY, CDR2 SVGEGT. The V and J ends lost 2 bases and 6 bases respectively, with 8 bases between them. CDR3 DNA: TGTGCCAGCAGTTACCCCCCGTCCGAGCAGTACTTC. Protein sequence: CASSYPPSEQYF.

The rearrangement joins TRBV7-9 to TRBJ1-5; D not resolved. Between the trimmed V and J ends, which lost 1 base and 2 bases, there was a span of 21 bases. CDR3 size: 19 residues. Germline CDR1 SEHNR, CDR2 FQNEAQ (reference sequence). The CDR3 DNA sequence: TGTGCCAGCAGCTTAGTGGTCGAGGGCATCCCTCGTGGCAATCAGCCCCAGCATTTT. Protein sequence: CASSLVVEGIPRGNQPQHF.

The chain joins TRBV25-1 to TRBJ2-1, with D uncertain. Germline V gene lookup returns CDR1 MGHDK and CDR2 SYGVNS. CDR3 length equals 13 residues. The germline V and J ends were trimmed by 5 bases and 7 bases, with 12 bases remaining between them. This CDR3 reads CASSLSSFNEQFF. CDR3 nucleotides: TGTGCCAGCAGTTTGAGTTCATTTAATGAGCAGTTCTTC.

In regard to this clone: This may be a read error: a much more frequent sequence differs by one nucleotide. The chain is built from TRBV5-6 and TRBJ2-7, with 7 bases matching TRBD2. The CDR3 consists of 15 residues. Trimming at V came to 4 bases and at J to 2 bases, leaving 9 bases not matched to a gene. Germline V CDR1 and CDR2: SGHDT, YYEEEE. The CDR3 nucleotides are TGTGCCAGCAGCCTCCCAGCGGGAACTCCCTACGAGCAGTACTTC. This encodes CASSLPAGTPYEQYF. Full variable domain (remainder filled in from reference TRBV5-6 and TRBJ2-7): DAGVTQSPTHLIKTRGQQVTLRCSPKSGHDTVSWYQQALGQGPQFIFQYYEEEERQRGNFPDRFSGHQFPNYSSELNVNALLLGDSALYLCASSLPAGTPYEQYFGPGTRLTVT.

This chain connects TRBV11-3 to TRBJ2-7; 9 positions agree with TRBD2. CDR1 is SGHNT, CDR2 YENEEA, per germline. Losses at the gene ends were 5 bases for V and 2 bases for J; bases not matched to a gene: 7. The CDR3 covers 15 residues. The CDR3 sequence: CASSPRLAVAYEQYF. The CDR3 coding sequence is TGTGCCAGCAGCCCTAGACTAGCGGTTGCCTACGAGCAGTACTTC.

CDR3 bases: TGTGCCAGTAGCACACAGGGGGCGACCGGGGAGCTGTTTTTT. It yields the protein CASSTQGATGELFF. V gene TRBV19 combines with J gene TRBJ2-2; 9 nucleotides align to TRBD1. Unmatched junction bases numbered 4, after V lost 6 bases and J lost 5 bases. The CDR3 has 14 amino acids. Germline CDR1 is LNHDA and CDR2 is SQIVND (reference sequence).

The chain carries TRBV5-1 and TRBJ2-2; 8 bases fit TRBD1. With 4 bases clipped from V and 4 bases from J, the junction kept 9 bases outside the gene matches. The CDR3 consists of 16 residues. CDR1 and CDR2 (germline): SGHRS, YFSETQ. This CDR3 reads CASSEPTGVGTGELFF. The DNA for the CDR3 is TGCGCCAGCAGCGAGCCGACAGGGGTCGGCACCGGGGAGCTGTTTTTT. The entire variable domain, with the rest obtained from reference TRBV5-1 and TRBJ2-2, is as follows: KAGVTQTPRYLIKTRGQQVTLSCSPISGHRSVSWYQQTPGQGLQFLFEYFSETQRNKGNFPGRFSGRQFSNSRSEMNVSTLELGDSALYLCASSEPTGVGTGELFFGEGSRLTVL.

This chain connects TRBV29-1 to TRBJ1-1; no firm D call. Trimming removed 6 bases from V and 1 base from J, with 6 bases in between. CDR3 size: 11 residues. Per the germline V gene, CDR1 is SQVTM and CDR2 is ANQGSEA. The CDR3 nucleotides are TGCAGCGTCACGCGGAACACTGAAGCTTTCTTT. Translating it yields CSVTRNTEAFF.